This is a list of T cell receptor beta chains from one sample in a study of patients and donors after allogeneic stem cell transplantation. Each CDR3 protein gets one entry after TCRdb re-called the RT-PCR reads with MiXCR. The table has 390,000 or so distinct CDR3 sequences, roughly 16% seen once. Sequencing was done on a sample of blood, either unsorted or a sorted T cell fraction (not recorded which). These receptors all come from a human donor who was either an allogeneic HSCT recipient or a stem cell or donor lymphocyte infusion donor (not recorded which). It is not recorded whose cells these are; they may come from a transplant donor. CDR3s include the opening cysteine and the closing phenylalanine or tryptophan. Expanded clones get a size class; other rows say once, few or many, or leave the size out.

clone size: -
V gene: TRBV5-4
J gene: TRBJ2-7
CDR3 protein: CASKGRADEQYF

clone size: -
V gene: TRBV28
J gene: TRBJ2-3
CDR3 protein: CASSQGARHSQSGTQYF

clone size: -
V gene: TRBV25-1
J gene: TRBJ2-4
CDR3 protein: CASSDPVTGGLIQYF

clone size: -
V gene: TRBV30
J gene: TRBJ1-2
CDR3 protein: CAWIQFVGLLTF

clone size: -
V gene: TRBV20-1
J gene: TRBJ1-4
CDR3 protein: CSAKKSGSNEKLFF

clone size: few
V gene: TRBV7-3
J gene: TRBJ1-1
CDR3 protein: CASSLIGASNTEAFF

clone size: many
V gene: TRBV5-1
J gene: TRBJ2-7
CDR3 protein: CASSVGAGVFEQYF

clone size: -
V gene: TRBV20-1
J gene: TRBJ2-2
CDR3 protein: CSAVRPDTGELFF

clone size: many
V gene: TRBV7-2
J gene: TRBJ2-7
CDR3 protein: CASSALYEQYF

clone size: few
V gene: TRBV24-1
J gene: TRBJ2-5
CDR3 protein: CATEDFRTQYF

clone size: few
V gene: TRBV20-1
J gene: TRBJ1-6
CDR3 protein: CSARPRGISPLHF

clone size: -
V gene: TRBV7-2
J gene: TRBJ2-7
CDR3 protein: CASSPVGTGVHEQYF

clone size: few
V gene: TRBV5-1
J gene: TRBJ2-2
CDR3 protein: CASSLWQGGAGELFF

clone size: -
V gene: TRBV5-5
J gene: TRBJ2-7
CDR3 protein: CASSLVGLYLSYEQYF

clone size: few
V gene: TRBV5-1
J gene: TRBJ1-1
CDR3 protein: CASSQNRDRVTEAFF

clone size: -
V gene: TRBV2
J gene: -
CDR3 protein: CASSRMTQYF

clone size: -
V gene: TRBV28
J gene: TRBJ2-6
CDR3 protein: CASRLGQSGANVLTF

clone size: -
V gene: TRBV30
J gene: TRBJ1-5
CDR3 protein: CAWSTGHGQPQHF

clone size: -
V gene: TRBV19
J gene: TRBJ2-1
CDR3 protein: CASSKLAGASQEQFF

clone size: -
V gene: TRBV5-1
J gene: TRBJ2-1
CDR3 protein: CASRLAEKRYEQFF

clone size: -
V gene: TRBV20-1
J gene: TRBJ2-7
CDR3 protein: CSARIFGTGGWQYF

clone size: -
V gene: TRBV12-3/TRBV12-4
J gene: TRBJ1-3
CDR3 protein: CASTIRLPYGGNTIYF

clone size: few
V gene: TRBV12-3/TRBV12-4
J gene: TRBJ2-6
CDR3 protein: CASNSLRTGAPTGANVLTF

clone size: -
V gene: TRBV7-2
J gene: TRBJ1-3
CDR3 protein: CASSLDFSGNTIYF

clone size: few
V gene: TRBV24-1
J gene: TRBJ1-5
CDR3 protein: CATSDLGGPNQPQHF

clone size: many
V gene: TRBV12-3/TRBV12-4
J gene: TRBJ1-5
CDR3 protein: CASSTGQDYSNQPQHF

clone size: few
V gene: TRBV5-1
J gene: TRBJ2-1
CDR3 protein: CASSLAVKNNEQFF

clone size: -
V gene: TRBV29-1
J gene: TRBJ1-1
CDR3 protein: CSVEGLENTEAFF

clone size: -
V gene: TRBV13
J gene: TRBJ2-3
CDR3 protein: CACEGRGLADTQYF

clone size: few
V gene: TRBV24-1
J gene: TRBJ2-5
CDR3 protein: CATSDAGLVAQETQYF

clone size: many
V gene: TRBV20-1
J gene: TRBJ2-2
CDR3 protein: CSARQGANTGELFF

clone size: few
V gene: TRBV5-5
J gene: TRBJ2-1
CDR3 protein: CASKRGAEGVYF

clone size: -
V gene: TRBV19
J gene: TRBJ2-2
CDR3 protein: CASRLGPNTGELFF

clone size: few
V gene: TRBV5-1
J gene: TRBJ2-1
CDR3 protein: CASSVITGTSGLREQFF

clone size: few
V gene: TRBV7-2
J gene: TRBJ1-4
CDR3 protein: CASSDRGQRVTEKLFF

clone size: -
V gene: TRBV9
J gene: TRBJ2-5
CDR3 protein: CASSAQQGGQETQYF

clone size: few
V gene: TRBV12-3/TRBV12-4
J gene: TRBJ1-2
CDR3 protein: CASRRGLLGYTF

clone size: -
V gene: TRBV24-1
J gene: TRBJ2-3
CDR3 protein: CATSDLLVRDSGALDTQYF

clone size: -
V gene: TRBV6-1
J gene: TRBJ2-7
CDR3 protein: CASSAGQIYEQYF

clone size: few
V gene: TRBV25-1
J gene: TRBJ2-3
CDR3 protein: CASSVPGQGTDTQYF

clone size: -
V gene: TRBV3-1
J gene: TRBJ2-7
CDR3 protein: CASTAGRASYYEQYF

clone size: -
V gene: TRBV30
J gene: TRBJ1-1
CDR3 protein: CAWNRDSEAFF

clone size: -
V gene: TRBV25-1
J gene: TRBJ2-4
CDR3 protein: CASARAGEYF

clone size: -
V gene: TRBV7-3
J gene: TRBJ1-1
CDR3 protein: CASSWDRGTEAFF

clone size: -
V gene: TRBV12-5
J gene: TRBJ1-4
CDR3 protein: CASGETGFNEKLFF

clone size: many
V gene: TRBV29-1
J gene: TRBJ2-2
CDR3 protein: CSAGRGRTGELFF

clone size: -
V gene: TRBV6-2/TRBV6-3
J gene: TRBJ1-5
CDR3 protein: CASSYQGGNYSNQPQHF

clone size: few
V gene: TRBV5-6
J gene: TRBJ1-5
CDR3 protein: CASSLGRTNSNQPQHF

clone size: many
V gene: TRBV12-3/TRBV12-4
J gene: TRBJ2-1
CDR3 protein: CASTEREGRHEQFF

clone size: -
V gene: TRBV18
J gene: TRBJ1-6
CDR3 protein: CASSPPGGSYNSPLHF

clone size: many
V gene: TRBV20-1
J gene: TRBJ2-1
CDR3 protein: CSAADRTHEQFF

clone size: -
V gene: TRBV12-3/TRBV12-4
J gene: TRBJ2-1
CDR3 protein: CASTSGTGPYNEQFF

clone size: -
V gene: TRBV6-5
J gene: TRBJ2-5
CDR3 protein: CASSYGGQGETQYF

clone size: few
V gene: TRBV6-1
J gene: TRBJ2-7
CDR3 protein: CASRSPDSYEQYF

clone size: few
V gene: TRBV18
J gene: TRBJ2-7
CDR3 protein: CASSPAQGRSYEQYF

clone size: -
V gene: TRBV14
J gene: TRBJ2-7
CDR3 protein: CASSRHGGPYEQYF

clone size: few
V gene: TRBV18
J gene: TRBJ2-1
CDR3 protein: CASSPYSGSTYNEQFF